The 27 T cell receptor beta chains below were found in one sample sequenced in a study of cytomegalovirus exposure and HLA in healthy donors. Vbeta (60) and Jbeta (13) primers were used in the PCR. Sequenced by immunoSEQ multiplex PCR; TCRdb stores in-frame clones only, minus some. The sample has approximately 210,000 clones; approximately 82% are singletons. Specimen: PBMCs. The origin of the receptors is a woman between 50 and 59 years old in good health and CMV-seropositive.

V gene TRBV2 combines with J gene TRBJ2-1, with TRBD2 identical over 11 bases. CDR3 size: 15 residues. Germline V CDR1 and CDR2: SNHLY, FYNNEI. J was trimmed by 10 bases and V by 3 bases; bases with no gene match: 8. In DNA, the CDR3 is TGTGCCAGCAGTGAGAGGCTAGCGGGGGGTGGGGAGCAGTTCTTC. Encoded protein: CASSERLAGGGEQFF. The whole variable domain, remainder taken from reference TRBV2 and TRBJ2-1, is EPEVTQTPSHQVTQMGQEVILRCVPISNHLYFYWYRQILGQKVEFLVSFYNNEISEKSEIFDDQFSVERPDGSNFTLKIRSTKLEDSAMYFCASSERLAGGGEQFFGPGTRLTVL.

The count of this clone is one. The rearrangement joins TRBV6-5 to TRBJ2-1, with TRBD2 as a possible D gene (5 bases). From germline, CDR1 is MNHEY and CDR2 SVGAGI. The V end was cut by 2 bases, the J end by 5 bases, with 13 bases between. The CDR3 runs to 15 residues. This CDR3 reads CASSYPSGGHNEQFF. The DNA for the CDR3 is TGTGCCAGCAGTTACCCCAGCGGAGGTCACAATGAGCAGTTCTTC.

This clone was recorded a few times. The CDR3: CASSPTLPSYEQYF. CDR3 nucleotides: TGTGCCAGCAGCCCGACACTGCCCTCCTACGAGCAGTACTTC. The rearrangement links TRBV7-9 to TRBJ2-7, with unresolved D. The CDR3 spans 14 residues. The germline CDR1 and CDR2 sequences are SEHNR and FQNEAQ (reference sequence). The V and J ends lost 5 bases and 0 bases respectively, with 11 bases between them.

This clone was observed a few times. This sequence joins TRBV28 and TRBJ1-1; 8 nucleotides line up with TRBD1. CDR3 length: 14 residues. CDR1 is MDHEN and CDR2 is SYDVKM in the germline V gene. With V trimmed by 10 bases and J by 6 bases, 13 bases remained unmatched. This CDR3 reads CATITGQVAAEAFF. The DNA for the CDR3 is TGTGCCACCATAACGGGACAGGTGGCGGCTGAAGCTTTCTTT.

This rearrangement joins TRBV6-1 to TRBJ1-4, with a tentative D call TRBD1 (5 bases). The CDR3 loop spans 15 amino acids. Trimming stripped 4 bases from V and 4 bases from J, with 13 bases between. Germline CDR1 reads MNHNS; CDR2 reads SASEGT. The CDR3 region has the DNA TGTGCCAGCAGTGTTGAGACAGCAATTAATGAAAAACTGTTTTTT. It codes for CASSVETAINEKLFF.

The V call is TRBV21-1, the J call TRBJ2-2; the table's D call of TRBD2 was not tested on the DNA. TRBV21-1 is recorded as a pseudogene. This CDR3 contains 14 residues. This CDR3 is CASMISRLTGELFF. The CDR3 nucleotides read TGTGCCAGCATGATTTCCAGACTCACCGGGGAGCTGTTTTTT.

The genes are TRBV28 and TRBJ1-1, with 9 nucleotides matching TRBD1. Trimming took 9 bases from V and 0 from J; bases not matched to a gene: 5. Germline assignment: CDR1 MDHEN and CDR2 SYDVKM. The CDR3 length is 14 residues. The CDR3 spells CASRTGDMNTEAFF. DNA for the CDR3: TGTGCCAGTCGGACAGGGGACATGAACACTGAAGCTTTCTTT.

The chain employs TRBV5-1 and TRBJ1-2; D is possibly TRBD1 (6 bases). The CDR3 is made up of 16 amino acids. Per germline, CDR1 SGHRS and CDR2 YFSETQ. Trimming shortened V by 1 base and J by 2 bases, and 15 bases separated the two germline ends. The CDR3 nucleotides are TGCGCCAGCAGCTTGACGGGGGGCAGGGGCAACTATGGCTACACCTTC. It encodes CASSLTGGRGNYGYTF.

This clone was picked up one time. V is TRBV9 and J is TRBJ2-7, with TRBD1 matching 9 bases. The CDR3 loop spans 15 amino acids. Germline loops: CDR1 SGDLS, CDR2 YYNGEE. The J segment lost 0 bases and the V segment lost 3 bases, leaving 4 bases of the junction unmatched. This chain's CDR3 is CASSAGTGSSYEQYF. The CDR3 DNA sequence: TGTGCCAGCAGCGCAGGGACAGGGAGCTCCTACGAGCAGTACTTC.

This chain uses TRBV2 with TRBJ2-5; 9 bases map to TRBD1. Trimming at V came to 7 bases and at J to 0 bases, leaving 3 bases not matched to a gene. Germline-derived CDR1 and CDR2 are SNHLY and FYNNEI. The CDR3 totals 14 residues. The chain's CDR3 is CASNGQGNQETQYF. In DNA, the CDR3 is TGTGCCAGCAATGGACAGGGGAACCAAGAGACCCAGTACTTC.

V usage is TRBV5-1 and J usage is TRBJ2-4; 9 positions match TRBD1. Unmatched junction bases numbered 8, after V lost 3 bases and J lost 7 bases. Germline V gives CDR1 SGHRS, CDR2 YFSETQ. The CDR3 contains 15 residues. CDR3 nucleotides: TGCGCCAGCAGCTCCTCGGGGGACAGGGTTAACATTCAGTACTTC. Encoded protein: CASSSSGDRVNIQYF.

Only one count was recorded for this clone. This chain links TRBV5-8 with TRBJ1-5, with TRBD1 identical over 10 bases. With 4 bases clipped from V and 2 bases from J, the junction kept 3 bases outside the gene matches. The CDR3 runs 15 residues. Germline-derived CDR1 and CDR2 are SGHTS and YDEGEE. CDR3 amino acids: CASSRTGGRNQPQHF. The DNA of the CDR3 is TGTGCCAGCAGCCGGACAGGGGGACGCAATCAGCCCCAGCATTTT.

This clone was picked up a small number of times. Here the CDR3 DNA reads TGTGCCAGCAGCTTCGGGATTGCGAACACTGAAGCTTTCTTT. It is translated as CASSFGIANTEAFF. The chain employs TRBV5-6 and TRBJ1-1; D call uncertain. The CDR3 extends over 14 amino acids. Trimming left V 2 bases short and J 1 base short, with 9 bases between. Germline values: CDR1 SGHDT, CDR2 YYEEEE.

CDR3: CASSQDPYSPLHF. DNA for the CDR3: TGTGCCAGCAGCCAAGATCCGTATTCACCCCTCCACTTT. This chain uses TRBV14 with TRBJ1-6; no definite D call. Germline V CDR1 and CDR2: SGHDN, FVKESK. This CDR3 is built from 13 residues. V was pared by 0 bases and J by 8 bases, with 5 bases between.

The chain joins TRBV30 to TRBJ2-5, with 9 positions matching TRBD1. The CDR3 extends over 12 amino acids. CDR1 and CDR2 from the germline V gene are GTSNPN and SVGIG (reference sequence). J lost 5 bases, V lost 5 bases, and 3 bases had no gene match. CDR3 sequence: CAWGQGRETQYF. The CDR3 DNA reads as TGTGCCTGGGGACAGGGGAGGGAGACCCAGTACTTC.

The chain combines TRBV6-1 with TRBJ1-2; TRBD1 agrees at 7 bases. The CDR3 is 15 residues long. Germline V gene data show CDR1 as MNHNS and CDR2 as SASEGT. The ends lost 2 bases at V and 0 bases at J; junction bases unmatched: 3. The CDR3 is CASSELGTANYGYTF. CDR3 nucleotide sequence: TGTGCCAGCAGTGAACTAGGGACAGCTAACTATGGCTACACCTTC.

The chain combines TRBV7-9 with TRBJ1-1, with D uncertain. V was trimmed by 1 base and J by 8 bases, leaving 23 bases between them. CDR3 length: 17 amino acids. Germline assignment: CDR1 SEHNR and CDR2 FQNEAQ (reference sequence). CDR3 in DNA: TGTGCCAGCAGCTTAGTGGGTTTGAGTTTGGGCGTTAGAGAAGCTTTCTTT. Translated: CASSLVGLSLGVREAFF.

The chain joins TRBV9 to TRBJ2-3; tentatively, D is TRBD2 (6 bases). The CDR3 consists of 18 residues. The germline gives CDR1 SGDLS, CDR2 YYNGEE. The V end lost 0 bases, the J end lost 1 base, and 18 bases lay between the germline ends. CDR3: CASSVVGAVGGGTDTQYF. The CDR3 coding sequence is TGTGCCAGCAGCGTAGTCGGGGCAGTCGGGGGAGGCACAGATACGCAGTATTTT.

This clone was counted a few times. CDR3 amino acids: CASSRDTNQPQHF. The DNA for the CDR3 is TGTGCCAGCAGCCGGGACACCAATCAGCCCCAGCATTTT. The chain joins TRBV4-2 to TRBJ1-5, with a possible D match to TRBD1 (6 bases). Germline-derived CDR1 and CDR2 are LGHNA and YNFKEQ. Trimming removed 4 bases at V and 3 bases at J, with 7 bases between. The CDR3 is 13 amino acids.

The chain uses TRBV5-6 and TRBJ2-1; D is possibly TRBD1 (7 bases). The V gene lost 6 bases and the J gene lost 2 bases, with 18 bases spanning the gap. CDR3 length: 16 residues. Germline V gene sequence: CDR1 SGHDT, CDR2 YYEEEE. CDR3: CASTWRRDRTYNEQFF. CDR3 nucleotides: TGTGCCAGCACCTGGAGGAGGGACAGAACCTACAATGAGCAGTTCTTC.

This chain uses TRBV7-3 with TRBJ2-3, with D maybe TRBD2 (5 bases). V dropped 0 bases and J dropped 6 bases, with 10 bases sitting between them. The germline CDR1 and CDR2 sequences are SGHTA and FQGTGA. The CDR3 contains 14 residues. The CDR3 region has the DNA TGTGCCAGCAGCTTAACAGGAGGTGGGGATACGCAGTATTTT. It codes for CASSLTGGGDTQYF.

This chain uses TRBV4-1 with TRBJ1-2; tentatively, D is TRBD1 (6 bases). Trimming took off 1 base at V and 2 bases at J, with 8 bases between the two ends. Germline V CDR1 and CDR2: MGHRA, YSYEKL. The length of the CDR3 is 14 residues. CDR3 in DNA: TGCGCCAGCAGCCAAGGGGGGACAAACTATGGCTACACCTTC. It is translated as CASSQGGTNYGYTF.

V is TRBV6-5 and J is TRBJ1-2; D is undetermined. V was trimmed by 5 bases and J by 4 bases, leaving 11 bases between them. Looked up from germline, CDR1 is MNHEY and CDR2 is SVGAGI. The CDR3 has 13 residues. The CDR3 nucleotides are TGTGCCAGCAGTCCGCTCGGGATCTATGGCTACACCTTC. Residues: CASSPLGIYGYTF.

This chain uses TRBV5-3 with TRBJ2-1; 7 bases are shared with TRBD1. TRBV5-3 is flagged as an ORF with uncertain function. The CDR3 spans 15 residues. J gave up 7 bases and V 3 bases, and 10 bases lay outside the gene matches. CDR3 sequence: CARSSTKTGENEQFF. CDR3 sequence (DNA): TGTGCCAGAAGCTCGACAAAAACAGGGGAGAATGAGCAGTTCTTC.

The V gene is TRBV5-5, the J gene TRBJ2-1; 10 bases agree with TRBD2. This CDR3 comprises 15 residues. J was trimmed by 3 bases and V by 4 bases; bases with no gene match: 4. Germline loops: CDR1 SGHKS, CDR2 YYEKEE (reference sequence). The CDR3 sequence: CASSLLAGSYNEQFF. CDR3 DNA sequence: TGTGCCAGCAGCCTACTAGCGGGGAGCTACAATGAGCAGTTCTTC.

This sequence joins TRBV7-2 and TRBJ1-3; 8 bases agree with TRBD1. This CDR3 contains 15 residues. Trimming at V came to 4 bases and at J to 3 bases, leaving 5 bases not matched to a gene. Per germline, CDR1 SGHTA and CDR2 FQGNSA. As DNA, the CDR3 is TGTGCCAGCAGCTCTCAGACAGGGGTTGGAAACACCATATATTTT. Amino acid sequence: CASSSQTGVGNTIYF.

This chain links TRBV11-2 with TRBJ2-1; D unresolved. The V and J ends lost 7 bases and 3 bases respectively, with 19 bases between them. Germline V lookup: CDR1 SGHAT, CDR2 FQNNGV. The CDR3 has 16 amino acids. The DNA for the CDR3 is TGTGCCAGCACCCTCGCCCTTCACAAAAACTACAATGAGCAGTTCTTC. Protein: CASTLALHKNYNEQFF.